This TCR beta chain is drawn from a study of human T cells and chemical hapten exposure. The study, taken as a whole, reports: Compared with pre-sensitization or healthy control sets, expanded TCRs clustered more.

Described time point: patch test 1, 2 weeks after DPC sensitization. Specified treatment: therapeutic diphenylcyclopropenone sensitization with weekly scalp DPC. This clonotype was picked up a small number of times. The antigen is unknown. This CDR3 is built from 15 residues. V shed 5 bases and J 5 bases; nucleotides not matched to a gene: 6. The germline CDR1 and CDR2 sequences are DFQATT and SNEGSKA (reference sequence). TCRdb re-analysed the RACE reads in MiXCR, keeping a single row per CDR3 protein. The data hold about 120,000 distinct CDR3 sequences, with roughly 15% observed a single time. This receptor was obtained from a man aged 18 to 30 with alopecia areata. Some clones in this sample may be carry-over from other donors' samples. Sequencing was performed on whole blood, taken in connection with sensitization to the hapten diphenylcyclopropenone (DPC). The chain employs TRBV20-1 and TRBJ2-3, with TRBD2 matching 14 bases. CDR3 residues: CSAEGLAGARDTQYF. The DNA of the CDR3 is TGCAGTGCTGAGGGACTAGCGGGGGCCAGAGATACGCAGTATTTT.